The T cell receptor beta chain under discussion was sequenced for a study of blood T cell repertoires in COVID-19. Overall study: PBMCs, B-cell-depleted T cells, or T cells were the source of the cDNA or gDNA that made up the material.

This CDR3 has 12 residues. Germline V gene lookup returns CDR1 MNHEY and CDR2 SVGAGI. V lost 7 bases and J lost 8, with 11 bases in between. Original analysis: Amplification of reference gene primers provided the estimated nucleated cell counts. Sequencing was performed with immunoSEQ multiplex PCR; in TCRdb, only in-frame clones are kept and a portion is missing. That table is the source of V, J and clone size, and D and trimming were worked out from the DNA. The sample holds roughly 30,000 clones, roughly 70% seen once. This rearrangement joins TRBV6-5 to TRBJ1-4; D not resolved. The TCR sequence derives from a boy between 2 and 10 years old with active or convalescent COVID-19. The sequencing sample was made of peripheral blood. CDR3 in DNA: TGTGCCAGCAATGCGGGTTGGGAAAAACTGTTTTTT. As protein: CASNAGWEKLFF.